Listed here is a single T cell receptor (beta chain). These data belong to a study of T cell changes during pregnancy in multiple sclerosis. Sequencing was performed with immunoSEQ multiplex PCR; in TCRdb, only in-frame clones are kept and a portion is missing. Here the sample spans around 64,000 clones, roughly 92% being singletons. Trimming removed 6 bases from V and 3 bases from J; junction bases left unmatched: 9. The V gene's germline CDR1 is MDHEN and CDR2 SYDVKM. This CDR3 has 16 residues. The chain combines TRBV28 with TRBJ2-2; 8 nucleotides line up with TRBD1. The specimen comprised CD8+ T cells from peripheral blood mononuclear cells, sampled in the third trimester of pregnancy. This receptor was identified in a female donor with multiple sclerosis, enrolled in a pregnancy study. The DNA for the CDR3 is TGTGCCAGCAGCTGGACAGGGAACCTTTACACCGGGGAGCTGTTTTTT. This translates into CASSWTGNLYTGELFF.